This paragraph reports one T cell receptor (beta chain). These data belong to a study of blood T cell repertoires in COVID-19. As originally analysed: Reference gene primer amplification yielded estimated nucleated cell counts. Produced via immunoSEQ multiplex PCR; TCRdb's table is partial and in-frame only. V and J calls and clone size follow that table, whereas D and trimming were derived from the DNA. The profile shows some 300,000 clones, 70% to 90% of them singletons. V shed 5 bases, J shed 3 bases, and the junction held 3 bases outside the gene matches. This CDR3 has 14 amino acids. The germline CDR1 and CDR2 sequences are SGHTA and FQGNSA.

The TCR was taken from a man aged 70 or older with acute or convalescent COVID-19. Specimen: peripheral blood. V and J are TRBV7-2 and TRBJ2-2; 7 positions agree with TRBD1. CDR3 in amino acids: CASSAQGYTGELFF. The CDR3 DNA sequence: TGTGCCAGCAGCGCACAGGGGTACACCGGGGAGCTGTTTTTT. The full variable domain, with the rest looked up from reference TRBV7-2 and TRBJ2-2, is GAGVSQSPSNKVTEKGKDVELRCDPISGHTALYWYRQSLGQGLEFLIYFQGNSAPDKSGLPSDRFSAERTGGSVSTLTIQRTQQEDSAVYLCASSAQGYTGELFFGEGSRLTVL.